Listed below are T cell receptor beta chains from one sample, sequenced in a study of blood T cell repertoires in COVID-19. The repertoire was sequenced with immunoSEQ multiplex PCR; TCRdb's copy has only in-frame clones and lacks some. The sample carries around 150,000 clones, approximately 79% recorded once. The sample consisted of PBMCs or T cells enriched from blood (not recorded which). These TCRs come from a woman aged 45-65 years who had recovered from COVID-19. CDR3s include the opening cysteine and the closing phenylalanine or tryptophan. A D gene is named only where the DNA matches it firmly. The size of a clone is reported for some rows only, either as once, few or many, or as a class for expanded clones.

d_gene: TRBD1; v_gene: TRBV3-1/TRBV3-2; abundance: NA; j_gene: TRBJ1-2; CDR3nt: TGTGCCAGCAGCCAAGTTGGGGGACAGCCAGGCTATGGCTACACCTTC; CDR3aa: CASSQVGGQPGYGYTF
d_gene: TRBD1; v_gene: TRBV5-8; abundance: once; j_gene: TRBJ1-6; CDR3nt: TGTGCCACTACGAGGACAGGAACGGGTTCACCCCTCCACTTT; CDR3aa: CATTRTGTGSPLHF
d_gene: TRBD1; v_gene: TRBV5-4; abundance: NA; j_gene: TRBJ1-4; CDR3nt: TGTGCCAGCAGCTCCCAGGGGGCGGGTAATGAAAAACTGTTTTTT; CDR3aa: CASSSQGAGNEKLFF
d_gene: TRBD1; v_gene: TRBV10-3; abundance: once; j_gene: TRBJ2-2; CDR3nt: TGTGCCATCCTACAGGGGGCTTCGAACACCGGGGAGCTGTTTTTT; CDR3aa: CAILQGASNTGELFF
d_gene: NA; v_gene: TRBV10-3; abundance: NA; j_gene: TRBJ2-7; CDR3nt: TGTGCCATCAGAGGGGACATCGGCCACGAGCAGTACTTC; CDR3aa: CAIRGDIGHEQYF
d_gene: TRBD2; v_gene: TRBV5-1; abundance: NA; j_gene: TRBJ2-1; CDR3nt: TGCGCCAGCAGCTCTAACCTCTTGACTAGCGGGAGCTCCTACAATGAGCAGTTCTTC; CDR3aa: CASSSNLLTSGSSYNEQFF
d_gene: NA; v_gene: TRBV3-1/TRBV3-2; abundance: once; j_gene: TRBJ1-1; CDR3nt: TGTGCCAGCAGCTACCTCGAGTGTACTGAAGCTTTCTTT; CDR3aa: CASSYLECTEAFF
d_gene: TRBD1; v_gene: TRBV29-1; abundance: NA; j_gene: TRBJ2-4; CDR3nt: TGCAGCCCCGGAGCGACAGGGGAGAAAAACATTCAGTACTTC; CDR3aa: CSPGATGEKNIQYF
d_gene: NA; v_gene: TRBV3-1/TRBV3-2; abundance: NA; j_gene: TRBJ2-5; CDR3nt: TGTGCCAGCAGGGCTAGGACAGAAGAGACCCAGTACTTC; CDR3aa: CASRARTEETQYF
d_gene: NA; v_gene: TRBV5-1; abundance: NA; j_gene: TRBJ2-5; CDR3nt: TGCGCCAGCAGCATTGCGGGCACAAGGGGGCAAGAGACCCAGTACTTC; CDR3aa: CASSIAGTRGQETQYF
d_gene: NA; v_gene: TRBV11-3; abundance: NA; j_gene: TRBJ2-3; CDR3nt: TGTGCCAGCAGCTTAGCCGCGGGAAGAACCACAGATACGCAGTATTTT; CDR3aa: CASSLAAGRTTDTQYF
d_gene: NA; v_gene: TRBV28; abundance: NA; j_gene: TRBJ1-5; CDR3nt: TGTGCCAGCAGTTTGCGAGGAGCAGACCGGGGGCCCCAGCATTTT; CDR3aa: CASSLRGADRGPQHF
d_gene: NA; v_gene: TRBV28; abundance: NA; j_gene: TRBJ1-5; CDR3nt: TGTGCCAGCAGTTTATATGGGGGGGTAGTCAATCAGCCCCAGCATTTT; CDR3aa: CASSLYGGVVNQPQHF
d_gene: NA; v_gene: TRBV3-1/TRBV3-2; abundance: once; j_gene: TRBJ1-5; CDR3nt: TGTGCCAGCAGCCAAGGGACAGATAGCAATCAGCCCCAGCATTTT; CDR3aa: CASSQGTDSNQPQHF
d_gene: TRBD1; v_gene: TRBV6-5; abundance: once; j_gene: TRBJ1-5; CDR3nt: TGTGCCAGCTCCTCCGACAGGGTAGGCCAGCCCCAGCATTTT; CDR3aa: CASSSDRVGQPQHF
d_gene: NA; v_gene: TRBV6-5; abundance: NA; j_gene: TRBJ1-2; CDR3nt: TGTGCCAGCAGTTACTCGAATCCTGCAGGGGCCTATGGCTACACCTTC; CDR3aa: CASSYSNPAGAYGYTF
d_gene: TRBD1; v_gene: TRBV5-1; abundance: NA; j_gene: TRBJ2-7; CDR3nt: TGCGCCAGCAGTTGGGACAGGTACCCCTACGAGCAGTACTTC; CDR3aa: CASSWDRYPYEQYF
d_gene: TRBD1; v_gene: TRBV28; abundance: NA; j_gene: TRBJ1-5; CDR3nt: TGTGCCAGCATTGCAGGGGGCGGTGGGCAGCCCCAGCATTTT; CDR3aa: CASIAGGGGQPQHF
d_gene: NA; v_gene: TRBV28; abundance: NA; j_gene: TRBJ2-5; CDR3nt: TGTGCCAGCAGTTTGAGGCAAGAGACCCAGTACTTC; CDR3aa: CASSLRQETQYF
d_gene: TRBD1; v_gene: TRBV9; abundance: NA; j_gene: TRBJ1-3; CDR3nt: TGTGCCAGCAGCACCCGGGACAGGATTGGAAACACCATATATTTT; CDR3aa: CASSTRDRIGNTIYF
d_gene: TRBD2; v_gene: TRBV12-3/TRBV12-4; abundance: NA; j_gene: TRBJ2-3; CDR3nt: TGTGCCAGCAAGCGGGATAGGGCAGATACGCAGTATTTT; CDR3aa: CASKRDRADTQYF
d_gene: NA; v_gene: TRBV18; abundance: NA; j_gene: TRBJ2-3; CDR3nt: TGTGCCAGCTCACCACTAGTCGTCCCCAATACGCAGTATTTT; CDR3aa: CASSPLVVPNTQYF
d_gene: TRBD2; v_gene: TRBV2; abundance: NA; j_gene: TRBJ2-1; CDR3nt: TGTGCCAGCAGTGAAGTGCGGGAGGGCCACAATGAGCAGTTCTTC; CDR3aa: CASSEVREGHNEQFF
d_gene: TRBD1; v_gene: TRBV5-1; abundance: NA; j_gene: TRBJ2-7; CDR3nt: TGCGCCAGCAGCCCGGGACAGACCGGGTACGAGCAGTACTTC; CDR3aa: CASSPGQTGYEQYF
d_gene: NA; v_gene: TRBV13; abundance: NA; j_gene: TRBJ2-5; CDR3nt: TGTGCCAGCAGCTTAAGGGAGACCCGAGAGACCCAGTACTTC; CDR3aa: CASSLRETRETQYF
d_gene: NA; v_gene: TRBV19; abundance: NA; j_gene: TRBJ1-6; CDR3nt: TGTGCCAGTAGTATCGGTATCGGGGAACCCCTCCACTTT; CDR3aa: CASSIGIGEPLHF
d_gene: TRBD1; v_gene: TRBV9; abundance: NA; j_gene: TRBJ1-3; CDR3nt: TGTGCCAGCAGCGTAGAAAACAGGGGGCGCTCTGGAAACACCATATATTTT; CDR3aa: CASSVENRGRSGNTIYF
d_gene: TRBD2; v_gene: TRBV30; abundance: NA; j_gene: TRBJ2-1; CDR3nt: TGTGCCTGGAGGCCTAGCGGAACCTACAATGAGCAGTTCTTC; CDR3aa: CAWRPSGTYNEQFF
d_gene: NA; v_gene: TRBV29-1; abundance: NA; j_gene: TRBJ1-1; CDR3nt: TGCAGCGTTGGGGAGGGAGTGACACTTGGGGCTTTCTTT; CDR3aa: CSVGEGVTLGAFF
d_gene: NA; v_gene: TRBV5-4; abundance: NA; j_gene: TRBJ2-5; CDR3nt: TGTGCCAGCAGCTTGGCGCGCAGGTCCGTGGAAGAGACCCAGTACTTC; CDR3aa: CASSLARRSVEETQYF
d_gene: TRBD1; v_gene: TRBV28; abundance: NA; j_gene: TRBJ1-2; CDR3nt: TGTGCCAGCAGTTCCGGGACAGGGTTTGTCTATGGCTACACCTTC; CDR3aa: CASSSGTGFVYGYTF
d_gene: TRBD1; v_gene: TRBV10-2; abundance: NA; j_gene: TRBJ1-2; CDR3nt: TGCGCCAGCAGTCAAACAGGGGTCGGCTACACCTTC; CDR3aa: CASSQTGVGYTF
d_gene: NA; v_gene: TRBV5-1; abundance: NA; j_gene: TRBJ2-7; CDR3nt: TGCGCCAGCAGCCGCAACAGGGAAAGCTCCTACGAGCAGTACTTC; CDR3aa: CASSRNRESSYEQYF
d_gene: TRBD1; v_gene: TRBV6-4; abundance: NA; j_gene: TRBJ2-1; CDR3nt: TGTGCCAGCAGCGGGGGACAGGGCACTGAGCAGTTCTTC; CDR3aa: CASSGGQGTEQFF
d_gene: TRBD1; v_gene: TRBV13; abundance: NA; j_gene: TRBJ2-2; CDR3nt: TGTGCCAGCAGCGTAAGGCCCCGGGACAGGGGAGACACCGGGGAGCTGTTTTTT; CDR3aa: CASSVRPRDRGDTGELFF
d_gene: NA; v_gene: TRBV5-6; abundance: NA; j_gene: TRBJ2-2; CDR3nt: TGTGCCAGCAGAGAGAAGGACAGAGTAAACACCGGGGAGCTGTTTTTT; CDR3aa: CASREKDRVNTGELFF
d_gene: NA; v_gene: TRBV3-1/TRBV3-2; abundance: NA; j_gene: TRBJ2-7; CDR3nt: TGTGCCAGCAGCCAGGGCAGCTACGAGCAGTACTTC; CDR3aa: CASSQGSYEQYF
d_gene: NA; v_gene: TRBV9; abundance: NA; j_gene: TRBJ1-2; CDR3nt: TGTGCCAGCAGCGCACAAGTGCCCGAGGATGGCTACACCTTC; CDR3aa: CASSAQVPEDGYTF
d_gene: TRBD2; v_gene: TRBV2; abundance: NA; j_gene: TRBJ2-7; CDR3nt: TGTGCCAGCGGATTGACTAGCGGGGGGCGCCTCTCCTACGAGCAGTACTTC; CDR3aa: CASGLTSGGRLSYEQYF
d_gene: NA; v_gene: TRBV6-5; abundance: once; j_gene: TRBJ1-5; CDR3nt: TGTGCCAGCAGCGCGACAGTCATCAATCAGCCCCAGCATTTT; CDR3aa: CASSATVINQPQHF
d_gene: NA; v_gene: TRBV10-3; abundance: once; j_gene: TRBJ2-6; CDR3nt: TGTGCCATCAGTGAAGCCGACTCTGGGGCCAACGTCCTGACTTTC; CDR3aa: CAISEADSGANVLTF
d_gene: NA; v_gene: TRBV4-2; abundance: NA; j_gene: TRBJ1-2; CDR3nt: TGTGCCAGCAGCCAGGTTGATCAGGGCTACACCTTC; CDR3aa: CASSQVDQGYTF
d_gene: NA; v_gene: TRBV30; abundance: NA; j_gene: TRBJ2-2; CDR3nt: TGTGCCTGGAGAGGGGACACCGGGGAGCTGTTTTTT; CDR3aa: CAWRGDTGELFF
d_gene: TRBD1; v_gene: TRBV30; abundance: NA; j_gene: TRBJ1-2; CDR3nt: TGTGCCTGGAACCCCCAGGGGGCGGCTAACTATGGCTACACCTTC; CDR3aa: CAWNPQGAANYGYTF
d_gene: TRBD1; v_gene: TRBV5-8; abundance: NA; j_gene: TRBJ1-4; CDR3nt: TGTGCCAGCAGTCCTAGGACAGGGGGTAATGAAAAACTGTTTTTT; CDR3aa: CASSPRTGGNEKLFF